This passage covers 23 T cell receptor beta chains from one sample sequenced in a study of TIL therapy for anti-PD-1-resistant metastatic lung cancer. The libraries were made with immunoSEQ v3. Generated by immunoSEQ multiplex PCR, the TCRdb table keeps only in-frame clones and is missing some. This table holds tens of thousands of clones, roughly 85% found once. Time point reported: pre-treatment sample, taken before nivolumab and TIL therapy. This specimen was blood, taken at baseline. The receptors derive from a man in his 70s with non-small cell lung cancer.

The chain uses TRBV9 and TRBJ1-5; 11 positions match TRBD1. Trimming at V came to 3 bases and at J to 6 bases, leaving 2 bases not matched to a gene. Germline V gives CDR1 SGDLS, CDR2 YYNGEE. This CDR3 spans 14 amino acids. The CDR3 DNA reads TGTGCCAGCAGCGCGGGGACAGGGGGTCAGCCCCAGCATTTT. It is translated as CASSAGTGGQPQHF.

The gene calls are TRBV18 and TRBJ2-7; 11 bases match TRBD2. J was trimmed by 1 base and V by 3 bases; bases with no gene match: 8. The CDR3 has 17 amino acids. CDR1 and CDR2 (germline): KGHSH, LQKENI. This CDR3 reads CASSPLGTSGTSYEQYF. CDR3 nucleotide sequence: TGTGCCAGCTCACCGCTAGGGACTAGCGGAACTTCCTACGAGCAGTACTTC.

This clone was detected a few times. V and J are TRBV2 and TRBJ2-5; unclear D gene. The CDR3 consists of 11 residues. CDR1 is SNHLY, CDR2 FYNNEI, per germline. V gave up 1 base and J gave up 10 bases, with 7 bases separating them. For the CDR3, the DNA is TGTGCCAGCAGTGAAGTCCCTTACCAGTACTTC. As protein: CASSEVPYQYF.

The rearrangement uses TRBV2 and TRBJ1-1; TRBD1 might be the D (6 bases). Trimming left V 3 bases short and J 4 bases short, with 15 bases between. This CDR3 is built from 15 residues. Per germline, CDR1 SNHLY and CDR2 FYNNEI. The CDR3 loop reads CASSDWGAPGTEAFF. The DNA of the CDR3 is TGTGCCAGCAGTGATTGGGGGGCGCCTGGCACTGAAGCTTTCTTT.

In this sample, this clone turned up a few times. The J gene is TRBJ1-5, the V gene TRBV28, with D hard to call. The CDR3 covers 12 residues. The V end was cut by 2 bases, the J end by 3 bases, with 2 bases between. The germline V gene encodes CDR1 MDHEN and CDR2 SYDVKM. The CDR3: CASSLNNQPQHF. CDR3 DNA sequence: TGTGCCAGCAGTTTAAACAATCAGCCCCAGCATTTT. Filled out from reference TRBV28 and TRBJ1-5, the complete variable domain reads DVKVTQSSRYLVKRTGEKVFLECVQDMDHENMFWYRQDPGLGLRLIYFSYDVKMKEKGDIPEGYSVSREKKERFSLILESASTNQTSMYLCASSLNNQPQHFGDGTRLSIL.

This chain joins TRBV4-3 and TRBJ2-2, with TRBD1 as a possible D gene (5 bases). The V end lost 0 bases, the J end lost 7 bases, and 9 bases lay between the germline ends. This CDR3 comprises 14 residues. Germline CDR1 LGHNA, CDR2 YSLEER. CDR3 nucleotides: TGCGCCAGCAGCCAAGACAGGGCGATCGGGGAGCTGTTTTTT. Residues: CASSQDRAIGELFF.

This chain joins TRBV30 and TRBJ1-2; TRBD1 might be the D (6 bases). The germline gives CDR1 GTSNPN, CDR2 SVGIG (reference sequence). The V end lost 1 base, the J end lost 8 bases, and 11 bases lay between the germline ends. This CDR3 has 12 residues. Written as DNA, the CDR3 is TGTGCCTGGAGTGACGCAGGGGACGGCTACACCTTC. Translation: CAWSDAGDGYTF.

The chain combines TRBV7-7 with TRBJ2-3; 13 nucleotides agree with TRBD2. Germline lookup yields CDR1 SSHAT and CDR2 FNYEAQ (reference sequence). The CDR3 sequence is 15 residues long. The V gene end was trimmed by 1 base and the J gene end by 5 bases; junction bases not matched to a gene: 0. The CDR3 DNA reads as TGTGCCAGCAGCTTAGGGACTAGCGGGAGAGATACGCAGTATTTT. Translation: CASSLGTSGRDTQYF. Drawing the rest from reference TRBV7-7 and TRBJ2-3, the complete variable domain is GAGVSQSPRYKVTKRGQDVTLRCDPISSHATLYWYQQALGQGPEFLTYFNYEAQPDKSGLPSDRFSAERPEGSISTLTIQRTEQRDSAMYRCASSLGTSGRDTQYFGPGTRLTVL.

The chain combines TRBV7-9 with TRBJ2-1; D possibly corresponds to TRBD2 (5 bases). Trimming removed 1 base at V and 3 bases at J, with 7 bases between. From germline, CDR1 is SEHNR and CDR2 FQNEAQ (reference sequence). This CDR3 comprises 14 residues. The CDR3: CASSLGGLYNEQFF. CDR3 DNA sequence: TGTGCCAGCAGCTTAGGTGGACTCTACAATGAGCAGTTCTTC.

V is TRBV5-5 and J is TRBJ2-6; D ambiguous. CDR1 and CDR2 from the germline V gene are SGHKS and YYEKEE (reference sequence). V lost 2 bases and J 0 bases, leaving 6 bases between the germline ends. CDR3 length equals 15 residues. CDR3 amino acids: CASSLGGSGANVLTF. As DNA, the CDR3 is TGTGCCAGCAGCTTAGGCGGCTCTGGGGCCAACGTCCTGACTTTC.

This clone has more than one count but fewer than ten. V gene TRBV28 combines with J gene TRBJ1-5; TRBD1 matches at 8 bases. V lost 6 bases and J lost 7; bases outside the gene matches: 14. CDR1 is MDHEN, CDR2 SYDVKM, per germline. The CDR3 runs 16 residues. This CDR3 reads CASRTYRTGLWQPQHF. The CDR3 DNA reads TGTGCCAGCAGAACCTACCGGACAGGGCTATGGCAGCCCCAGCATTTT.

This sequence joins TRBV19 and TRBJ1-1, with no clear D. The germline gives CDR1 LNHDA, CDR2 SQIVND (reference sequence). Trimming removed 6 bases at V and 0 bases at J, with 11 bases between. This CDR3 contains 14 residues. The CDR3 region has the DNA TGTGCCAGTAGGGGCCCGATAATGAACACTGAAGCTTTCTTT. This codes for CASRGPIMNTEAFF.

In DNA form, the CDR3 reads TGTGCCAGCAGCCGGGACGGGAGGGGTGAATCCTCCTACAATGAGCAGTTCTTC. Encoded protein: CASSRDGRGESSYNEQFF. The rearrangement links TRBV7-9 to TRBJ2-1; 8 bases map to TRBD2. Germline CDR1 reads SEHNR; CDR2 reads FQNEAQ (reference sequence). V dropped 5 bases and J dropped 0; count of bases not matched to a gene: 12. The CDR3 length is 18 residues.

The rearrangement uses TRBV7-9 and TRBJ2-3; 8 bases map to TRBD2. The CDR3 contains 16 residues. The germline V gene has CDR1 SEHNR and CDR2 FQNEAQ (reference sequence). J was trimmed by 6 bases and V by 4 bases; bases with no gene match: 12. CDR3 coding DNA: TGTGCCAGCAGCTCCAGTCTAGCGGGTTGGCTGGATACGCAGTATTTT. Translation gives CASSSSLAGWLDTQYF.

The chain recombines TRBV4-1 with TRBJ2-4; D not certain. This CDR3 region has 16 residues. V gave up 2 bases and J gave up 0 bases, with 11 bases separating them. The germline V gene encodes CDR1 MGHRA and CDR2 YSYEKL. The DNA for the CDR3 is TGCGCCAGCAGCCAATTCGAACAGTTAGCCAAAAACATTCAGTACTTC. Protein: CASSQFEQLAKNIQYF.

V usage is TRBV5-1 and J usage is TRBJ2-6; D might be TRBD2 (5 bases). This CDR3 contains 16 residues. V shed 4 bases and J shed 0 bases, with 11 bases lying between them. CDR1 SGHRS and CDR2 YFSETQ come from the germline V gene. Here the CDR3 DNA reads TGCGCCAGCAGCCCGACGGGAAGCTCTGGGGCCAACGTCCTGACTTTC. Its protein product is CASSPTGSSGANVLTF. Complete variable domain (other parts from reference TRBV5-1 and TRBJ2-6): KAGVTQTPRYLIKTRGQQVTLSCSPISGHRSVSWYQQTPGQGLQFLFEYFSETQRNKGNFPGRFSGRQFSNSRSEMNVSTLELGDSALYLCASSPTGSSGANVLTFGAGSRLTVL.

The chain employs TRBV23-1 and TRBJ1-5, with 8 bases that match TRBD1. TRBV23-1 is assigned to the ORF class and has an uncertain function. Unmatched junction bases numbered 8, after V lost 3 bases and J lost 7 bases. The CDR3 totals 15 residues. CDR3 DNA sequence: TGCGCCAGCAGTCACCTGTACAGGGGGAACCAGCCCCAGCATTTT. Translation gives CASSHLYRGNQPQHF.

The V gene is TRBV6-1, the J gene TRBJ2-5; no reliable D call. The germline CDR1 and CDR2 sequences are MNHNS and SASEGT. The CDR3 sequence is 15 residues long. The V end lost 6 bases, the J end lost 3 bases, and 17 bases lay between the germline ends. In DNA, the CDR3 is TGTGCCAGCAGCCACTCCGGACGGCCCGAAGAGACCCAGTACTTC. Its translation is CASSHSGRPEETQYF.

The chain links TRBV7-9 to TRBJ1-1; D possibly corresponds to TRBD1 (6 bases). Germline lookup yields CDR1 SEHNR and CDR2 FQNEAQ (reference sequence). V was clipped by 4 bases and J by 8 bases, with 14 bases between them. CDR3 length equals 13 residues. CDR3 DNA sequence: TGTGCCAGCAGCTCGTCAACAGGGACGGAAGCTTTCTTT. Residues: CASSSSTGTEAFF.

In this sample, this clone turned up once. The chain employs TRBV6-5 and TRBJ1-2; unclear D gene. V was cut by 2 bases and J by 2 bases, with 9 bases left in between. Looked up from germline, CDR1 is MNHEY and CDR2 is SVGAGI. The length of the CDR3 is 14 residues. The CDR3 loop is CASSYQAHNYGYTF. The CDR3 bases are TGTGCCAGCAGTTACCAGGCTCACAACTATGGCTACACCTTC.

The chain has TRBV5-1 and TRBJ2-6; D is tentatively TRBD1 or TRBD2 (5 bases each). The germline CDR1 and CDR2 sequences are SGHRS and YFSETQ. The CDR3 is 14 residues long. Trimming pared 3 bases from V and 2 bases from J, leaving 6 bases between. CDR3 nucleotides: TGCGCCAGCAGCTGGGGGACTGGGGCCAACGTCCTGACTTTC. Protein: CASSWGTGANVLTF.

The chain has TRBV28 and TRBJ2-6, with a possible D match to TRBD1 (6 bases). Between the trimmed V and J ends, which lost 4 bases and 10 bases, there was a span of 20 bases. Looked up from germline, CDR1 is MDHEN and CDR2 is SYDVKM. The CDR3 loop spans 16 amino acids. CDR3 amino acids: CASSSPGQRVLNVLTF. DNA of the CDR3: TGTGCCAGCAGTTCCCCCGGACAGCGAGTTTTAAACGTCCTGACTTTC.

The chain combines TRBV7-8 with TRBJ2-2; 7 bases agree with TRBD1. CDR1 is SGHVS, CDR2 FQNEAQ, per germline. V gave up 6 bases and J gave up 4 bases; unmatched junction bases: 8. This CDR3 has 15 amino acids. The CDR3 spells CASRIEGARTGELFF. As DNA, the CDR3 is TGTGCCAGCAGAATAGAGGGGGCTCGCACCGGGGAGCTGTTTTTT.